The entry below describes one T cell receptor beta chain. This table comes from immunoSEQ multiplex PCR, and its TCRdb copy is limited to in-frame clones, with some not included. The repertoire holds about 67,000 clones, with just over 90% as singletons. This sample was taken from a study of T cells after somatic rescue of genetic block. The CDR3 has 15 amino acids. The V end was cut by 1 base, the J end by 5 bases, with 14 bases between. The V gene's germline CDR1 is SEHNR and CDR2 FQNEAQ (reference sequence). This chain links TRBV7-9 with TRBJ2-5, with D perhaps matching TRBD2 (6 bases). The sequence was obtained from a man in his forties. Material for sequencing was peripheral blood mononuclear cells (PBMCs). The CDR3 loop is CASSLEGGVAETQYF. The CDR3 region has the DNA TGTGCCAGCAGCTTAGAAGGCGGGGTGGCGGAGACCCAGTACTTC.